Shown below are 16 T cell receptor beta chains from a single sample sequenced in a study of shared clonotypes between healthy human individuals. Repertoires were generated with immunoSEQ multiplex PCR, while TCRdb's copy carries only in-frame clones and drops some. The sample holds about 2,500,000 clones; more than 80% are singletons and the top ten take around 0.14%. Sequencing was carried out using naive CD4+ T cells sorted from blood. Subset reported: CD45RA+ positively selected. The receptors here all came from a man younger than 35 in good health.

The gene calls are TRBV4-3 and TRBJ2-7; possibly TRBD2 for D (5 bases). Germline CDR1 is LGHNA and CDR2 is YSLEER. Trimming pared 1 base from V and 0 bases from J, leaving 13 bases between. The CDR3 extends over 16 amino acids. The CDR3 nucleotides read TGCGCCAGCAGCCAAGTTTGGGGAGTTAGCTCCTACGAGCAGTACTTC. Translated: CASSQVWGVSSYEQYF.

V is TRBV2 and J is TRBJ1-6; D uncertain. V gave up 6 bases and J gave up 7 bases, with 16 bases separating them. CDR3 size: 15 residues. Per germline, CDR1 SNHLY and CDR2 FYNNEI. The CDR3 spells CASRSDGVLNSPLHF. CDR3 DNA: TGTGCCAGCAGGTCAGATGGGGTTTTAAATTCACCCCTCCACTTT.

The genes are TRBV10-3 and TRBJ2-1, with 10 positions matching TRBD2. Germline CDR1 is ENHRY and CDR2 is SYGVKD. Trimming at V came to 10 bases and at J to 6 bases, leaving 21 bases not matched to a gene. There are 18 residues in the CDR3. The CDR3 nucleotides are TGTGCCACGGCTCTAAGGCTAGCGGGAGCTGAAGGGGGCAATGAGCAGTTCTTC. It specifies CATALRLAGAEGGNEQFF.

V gene TRBV2 combines with J gene TRBJ2-2, with a weak D call TRBD2 (6 bases). Germline V gene lookup returns CDR1 SNHLY and CDR2 FYNNEI. V lost 3 bases and J 1 base, leaving 9 bases between the germline ends. The length of the CDR3 is 15 residues. Written as DNA, the CDR3 is TGTGCCAGCAGTGAGATGGGGGGGAACACCGGGGAGCTGTTTTTT. Its protein product is CASSEMGGNTGELFF.

This clone was detected once. The rearrangement joins TRBV4-1 to TRBJ2-5, with 10 positions matching TRBD1. J lost 7 bases, V lost 3 bases, and 8 bases had no gene match. The CDR3 covers 15 residues. Germline V gene lookup returns CDR1 MGHRA and CDR2 YSYEKL. CDR3 protein: CASSQPGQGYVTQYF. The CDR3 DNA sequence: TGCGCCAGCAGCCAGCCGGGACAGGGGTATGTGACCCAGTACTTC.

This clone was found once. The V and J genes are TRBV5-1 and TRBJ1-1; no clear D gene. Germline V CDR1 and CDR2: SGHRS, YFSETQ. With 5 bases removed from V and 5 bases from J, the gap between germline ends came to 7 bases. CDR3 length: 11 residues. This CDR3 is CASRMYTEAFF. CDR3 nucleotides: TGCGCCAGCAGAATGTATACTGAAGCTTTCTTT.

The genes are TRBV30 and TRBJ2-7; weak D call: TRBD1 (5 bases). Trimming stripped 1 base from V and 4 bases from J, with 8 bases between. The CDR3 sequence is 12 residues long. The germline gives CDR1 GTSNPN, CDR2 SVGIG (reference sequence). The CDR3, as DNA: TGTGCCTGGAGTGCGCCAGGGTACGAGCAGTACTTC. Its protein product is CAWSAPGYEQYF.

As regards this clone: The sample holds other DNA sequences that translate to the same CDR3. The chain links TRBV5-4 to TRBJ2-5, with no clear D. The CDR3 totals 11 residues. CDR1 is SGHNT, CDR2 YYREEE, per germline (reference sequence). Trimming shortened V by 5 bases and J by 2 bases, and 4 bases separated the two germline ends. In DNA, the CDR3 is TGTGCCAGCAGTTATCAAGAGACCCAGTACTTC. Protein sequence: CASSYQETQYF.

The V gene is TRBV5-4, the J gene TRBJ2-7, with 8 bases aligning to TRBD2. The CDR3 contains 15 residues. Looked up from germline, CDR1 is SGHNT and CDR2 is YYREEE (reference sequence). The trim removed 1 base at V and 0 bases at J, leaving 3 bases unmatched. The CDR3: CASSLLTSASYEQYF. The CDR3 nucleotides read TGTGCCAGCAGCTTGTTGACTAGCGCCTCCTACGAGCAGTACTTC.

To note about this clone: This sample also contains other DNA sequences that code for the same CDR3. The rearrangement links TRBV2 to TRBJ2-2, with a possible D match to TRBD2 (6 bases). The germline gives CDR1 SNHLY, CDR2 FYNNEI. Trimming removed 4 bases at V and 6 bases at J, with 6 bases between. The CDR3 sequence is 12 residues long. CDR3 coding DNA: TGTGCCAGCAGTGGGGGGGCCGGGGAGCTGTTTTTT. This encodes CASSGGAGELFF. Full variable domain (rest looked up from reference TRBV2 and TRBJ2-2): EPEVTQTPSHQVTQMGQEVILRCVPISNHLYFYWYRQILGQKVEFLVSFYNNEISEKSEIFDDQFSVERPDGSNFTLKIRSTKLEDSAMYFCASSGGAGELFFGEGSRLTVL.

The chain combines TRBV4-1 with TRBJ2-7, with D hard to call. CDR1 and CDR2 (germline): MGHRA, YSYEKL. CDR3 length: 14 amino acids. The V gene lost 4 bases and the J gene lost 0 bases, with 10 bases spanning the gap. CDR3 in amino acids: CASSLLVSSYEQYF. The CDR3 bases are TGCGCCAGCAGCCTACTCGTGAGCTCCTACGAGCAGTACTTC.

This rearrangement joins TRBV25-1 to TRBJ2-2; 10 positions match TRBD1. With V trimmed by 3 bases and J by 1 base, 8 bases remained unmatched. The CDR3 is made up of 18 amino acids. Per the germline V gene, CDR1 is MGHDK and CDR2 is SYGVNS. The CDR3 bases are TGTGCCAGCAGTGACCCAGGCGGACAGGGGGTGAACACCGGGGAGCTGTTTTTT. Its protein product is CASSDPGGQGVNTGELFF.

In DNA, the CDR3 is TGTGCCAGCAGCTTGGCGCCGGGTTTGGTCGACATTCAGTACTTC. Translation: CASSLAPGLVDIQYF. The chain joins TRBV5-6 to TRBJ2-4; no firm D call. V was trimmed by 0 bases and J by 8 bases, leaving 15 bases between them. Germline V gives CDR1 SGHDT, CDR2 YYEEEE. CDR3 length: 15 residues. Based on the CDR3 plus reference TRBV5-6 and TRBJ2-4, the full variable domain is DAGVTQSPTHLIKTRGQQVTLRCSPKSGHDTVSWYQQALGQGPQFIFQYYEEEERQRGNFPDRFSGHQFPNYSSELNVNALLLGDSALYLCASSLAPGLVDIQYFGAGTRLSVL.

To note about this clone: Different DNA sequences within this sample yield the same CDR3. V is TRBV7-2 and J is TRBJ1-5; tentatively, D is TRBD1 (6 bases). CDR3 length: 13 residues. The germline CDR1 and CDR2 sequences are SGHTA and FQGNSA. V lost 5 bases to trimming and J lost 5 bases, with 10 bases between them. The CDR3 here is CASSPNRDQPQHF. The CDR3, as DNA: TGTGCCAGCAGCCCCAACAGGGATCAGCCCCAGCATTTT.

The V and J genes are TRBV18 and TRBJ2-1; 11 bases are shared with TRBD1. Germline CDR1 is KGHSH and CDR2 is LQKENI. This CDR3 region has 16 residues. V was clipped by 3 bases and J by 7 bases; unmatched bases: 8. The CDR3 here is CASSPMIWDRGNEQFF. The CDR3 nucleotides read TGTGCCAGCTCACCCATGATCTGGGACAGGGGGAATGAGCAGTTCTTC.

The chain uses TRBV4-2 and TRBJ2-2; D could derive from TRBD1 or TRBD2 (5 bases each). Germline CDR1 LGHNA, CDR2 YNFKEQ. This CDR3 has 15 residues. Trimming shortened V by 2 bases and J by 2 bases, and 9 bases separated the two germline ends. Here the CDR3 DNA reads TGTGCCAGCAGCCAACGGGACCACAACACCGGGGAGCTGTTTTTT. Its translation is CASSQRDHNTGELFF.